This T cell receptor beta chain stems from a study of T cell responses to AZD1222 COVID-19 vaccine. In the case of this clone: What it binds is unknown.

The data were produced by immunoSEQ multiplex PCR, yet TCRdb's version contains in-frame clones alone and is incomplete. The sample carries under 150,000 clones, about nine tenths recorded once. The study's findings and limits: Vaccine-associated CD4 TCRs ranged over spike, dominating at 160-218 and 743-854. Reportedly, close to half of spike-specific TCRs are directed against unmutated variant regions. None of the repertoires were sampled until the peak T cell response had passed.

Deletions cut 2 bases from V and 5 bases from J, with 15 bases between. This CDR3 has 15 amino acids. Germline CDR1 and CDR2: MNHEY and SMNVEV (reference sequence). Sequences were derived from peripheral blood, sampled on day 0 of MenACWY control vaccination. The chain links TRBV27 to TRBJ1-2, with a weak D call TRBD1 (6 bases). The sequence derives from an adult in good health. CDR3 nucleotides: TGTGCCAGCAGTTTAAAGGGGGGGGGAGCGTATGGCTACACCTTC. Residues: CASSLKGGGAYGYTF.